The 15 T cell receptor beta chains below come from one sample, sequenced in a study of beta chain features in type 1 diabetes. What these receptors recognize is not known. Study-level results: Type 1 diabetes patients showed a moderate but significant shortening of TCRB CDR3s in all four CD4+ subsets.

The authors reverse transcribed all of the isolated RNA, so sequencing captured expressed TCRB transcripts. Clones were sequenced by immunoSEQ multiplex PCR, and TCRdb holds only the in-frame ones, with some missing. The sample lists roughly 50,000 clones, around 56% occurring once. Sequenced: Tregs from blood. Receptors originate from a woman between 40 and 55 years old with type 1 diabetes.

J is TRBJ2-5 and V is TRBV2; possibly TRBD2 for D (6 bases). The J call may be mistaken, given a closer DNA end match to TRBJ2-7. Germline lookup yields CDR1 SNHLY and CDR2 FYNNEI. CDR3 length: 14 amino acids. The CDR3 coding sequence is TGTGCCAGCAGCAGGGACTCCAACTCCTACGAGCAGTACTTC. It codes for CASSRDSNSYEQYF.

The J gene is TRBJ1-2, the V gene TRBV7-2; perhaps TRBD1 as D (5 bases). The CDR3 has 14 residues. CDR1 and CDR2 (germline): SGHTA, FQGNSA. V was cut by 6 bases and J by 5 bases, with 16 bases left in between. The CDR3 region has the DNA TGTGCCAGCAGTTCAACCGGGGGGGGGTATGGCTACACCTTC. As protein: CASSSTGGGYGYTF. Full variable domain (rest looked up from reference TRBV7-2 and TRBJ1-2): GAGVSQSPSNKVTEKGKDVELRCDPISGHTALYWYRQSLGQGLEFLIYFQGNSAPDKSGLPSDRFSAERTGGSVSTLTIQRTQQEDSAVYLCASSSTGGGYGYTFGSGTRLTVV.

This chain connects TRBV2 to TRBJ1-5; D gene unclear. CDR1 SNHLY and CDR2 FYNNEI come from the germline V gene. The length of the CDR3 is 13 residues. The germline V and J ends were trimmed by 6 bases and 11 bases, with 17 bases remaining between them. The CDR3 nucleotides are TGTGCCAGCAGGGAGACGGATCGTTCGACCCAGCATTTT. Translation: CASRETDRSTQHF.

This chain links TRBV5-4 with TRBJ1-2; D is uncertain. CDR3 length equals 13 residues. The germline V and J ends were trimmed by 7 bases and 0 bases, with 10 bases remaining between them. The germline V gene encodes CDR1 SGHNT and CDR2 YYREEE (reference sequence). CDR3: CASFSRANYGYTF. The CDR3 nucleotides read TGTGCCAGCTTCTCGCGAGCTAACTATGGCTACACCTTC.

The V call is TRBV19, the J call TRBJ2-1; D is perhaps TRBD2 (6 bases). The CDR3 has 14 amino acids. V lost 5 bases to trimming and J lost 5 bases, with 13 bases between them. The germline V gene has CDR1 LNHDA and CDR2 SQIVND (reference sequence). The CDR3 coding sequence is TGTGCCAGTAGTCCCCCGGGACTTAACAATGAGCAGTTCTTC. Protein product: CASSPPGLNNEQFF.

This clone was detected only once. The gene calls are TRBV4-3 and TRBJ2-2; 10 positions match TRBD2. This CDR3 contains 16 residues. Trimming took 2 bases from V and 5 from J; bases not matched to a gene: 5. Germline V CDR1 and CDR2: LGHNA, YSLEER. This chain's CDR3 is CASSQLAGEGTGELFF. CDR3 coding DNA: TGCGCCAGCAGCCAACTAGCGGGAGAGGGGACCGGGGAGCTGTTTTTT.

In this sample, this clone turned up a few times. The CDR3, as DNA: TGTGCCAGCAGCCCCGACAGAGTGATCTCCTACGAGCAGTACTTC. Its translation: CASSPDRVISYEQYF. The chain joins TRBV4-2 to TRBJ2-7, with D possibly matching TRBD1 (5 bases). V lost 4 bases to trimming and J lost 0 bases, with 13 bases between them. Germline lookup yields CDR1 LGHNA and CDR2 YNFKEQ. CDR3 length equals 15 residues.

This clone was seen only a few times. The J gene is TRBJ1-2, the V gene TRBV28; a possible D gene is TRBD1 (6 bases). This CDR3 region has 12 residues. Trimming removed 7 bases from V and 5 bases from J, with 11 bases in between. Germline values: CDR1 MDHEN, CDR2 SYDVKM. The CDR3 sequence: CASTQGRYGYTF. The DNA of the CDR3 is TGTGCCAGCACTCAGGGGCGTTATGGCTACACCTTC.

This clone has only a few counts. V is TRBV6-5 and J is TRBJ2-2; tentative D call: TRBD1 (6 bases). From germline, CDR1 is MNHEY and CDR2 SVGAGI. The CDR3 contains 13 residues. The V end lost 8 bases, the J end lost 4 bases, and 11 bases lay between the germline ends. DNA for the CDR3: TGTGCCAGCGCCTGGACAGCCACCGGGGAGCTGTTTTTT. Translation gives CASAWTATGELFF.

V and J are TRBV7-2 and TRBJ2-3, with TRBD2 matching over 11 bases. This CDR3 contains 14 residues. The germline V gene has CDR1 SGHTA and CDR2 FQGNSA. V lost 5 bases, J lost 11 bases, and 9 bases stayed unmatched. The CDR3 sequence is CASSLPRLAGWQYF. The CDR3 region has the DNA TGTGCCAGCAGCCTACCGCGACTAGCGGGGTGGCAGTATTTT.

The chain links TRBV18 to TRBJ2-4, with TRBD2 identical over 7 bases. The CDR3 contains 13 residues. Germline CDR1 is KGHSH and CDR2 is LQKENI. V shed 2 bases and J 8 bases; nucleotides not matched to a gene: 3. CDR3 DNA sequence: TGTGCCAGCTCACCAGGGGAGGGAGACATTCAGTACTTC. Amino acids: CASSPGEGDIQYF.

The chain uses TRBV10-3 and TRBJ2-7; possibly TRBD2 for D (6 bases). Trimming left V 4 bases short and J 2 bases short, with 12 bases between. Germline V gene sequence: CDR1 ENHRY, CDR2 SYGVKD. This CDR3 comprises 14 residues. The CDR3 bases are TGTGCCATCAGTGGCGGGACGGTTACCTACGAGCAGTACTTC. It is translated as CAISGGTVTYEQYF.

This rearrangement joins TRBV7-2 to TRBJ2-1, with D possibly being TRBD2 (5 bases). Deletions cut 0 bases from V and 7 bases from J, with 13 bases between. Germline CDR1 SGHTA, CDR2 FQGNSA. The CDR3 extends over 15 amino acids. The CDR3 sequence: CASSLALATTNEQFF. Written as DNA, the CDR3 is TGTGCCAGCAGCTTAGCCCTCGCGACTACGAATGAGCAGTTCTTC. Full variable domain (outside the CDR3, taken from reference TRBV7-2 and TRBJ2-1): GAGVSQSPSNKVTEKGKDVELRCDPISGHTALYWYRQSLGQGLEFLIYFQGNSAPDKSGLPSDRFSAERTGGSVSTLTIQRTQQEDSAVYLCASSLALATTNEQFFGPGTRLTVL.

This clone qualifies as medium-sized. The chain uses TRBV7-2 and TRBJ2-1, with TRBD2 identical over 7 bases. Germline CDR1 and CDR2: SGHTA and FQGNSA. The length of the CDR3 is 13 residues. Trimming took 7 bases from V and 12 from J; bases not matched to a gene: 12. CDR3 region: CASKLRLAEGQFF. The CDR3 nucleotides read TGTGCCAGCAAGCTAAGACTAGCCGAGGGGCAGTTCTTC.

This clone occurred a few times. V usage is TRBV4-3 and J usage is TRBJ1-2; unclear D gene. This CDR3 has 15 amino acids. Germline V gives CDR1 LGHNA, CDR2 YSLEER. Trimming pared 1 base from V and 0 bases from J, leaving 9 bases between. CDR3 in DNA: TGCGCCAGCAGCCAAGTCTACGGAGCTAACTATGGCTACACCTTC. As protein: CASSQVYGANYGYTF.